This T cell receptor beta chain stems from a study of cytomegalovirus exposure and HLA in healthy donors. Regarding the study as a whole: Some public TCRs appeared in many individuals, while most sequences were rare.

Only a few counts were recorded for this clone. The antigen is not known. Germline-derived CDR1 and CDR2 are SGHRS and YFSETQ. V shed 4 bases, J shed 3 bases, and the junction held 10 bases outside the gene matches. The length of the CDR3 is 15 residues. PCR was performed using 60 Vbeta and 13 Jbeta primers. TCRdb's copy holds only in-frame clones and misses some; the assay was immunoSEQ multiplex PCR. The repertoire includes approximately 170,000 clones, over 80% of them detected once, and 1.9% sits in the top ten. Material: PBMCs. The chain recombines TRBV5-1 with TRBJ2-7; 7 bases agree with TRBD1. This sequence was found in a human donor in good health. The CDR3 sequence is CASSPRGQGVYEQYF. DNA for the CDR3: TGCGCCAGCAGCCCCAGGGGTCAGGGGGTCTACGAGCAGTACTTC.